One sample yielded the 13 T cell receptor beta chains listed below, sequenced in a study of CD8+ T cells in alopecia areata. Reverse transcription of extracted RNA yielded cDNA, which provided the sequencing template. This table comes from immunoSEQ multiplex PCR, and its TCRdb copy is limited to in-frame clones, with some not included. The sample has under 150,000 clones, 62% seen once. Sequencing was done on a sample of CD8+ T cells sorted from blood. Source of these receptors: a human donor in good health.

Concerning this clone itself: Other DNA sequences from this sample encode an identical CDR3 as well. V is TRBV29-1 and J is TRBJ2-2, with TRBD2 matching 9 bases. CDR3 size: 12 residues. The ends lost 4 bases at V and 6 bases at J; junction bases unmatched: 0. Germline values: CDR1 SQVTM, CDR2 ANQGSEA. The CDR3 reads CSVVAGAGELFF. The CDR3 bases are TGCAGCGTTGTAGCGGGAGCCGGGGAGCTGTTTTTT.

The chain employs TRBV13 and TRBJ2-5; TRBD2 agrees at 8 bases. J was trimmed by 1 base and V by 5 bases; bases with no gene match: 9. Per the germline V gene, CDR1 is PRHDT and CDR2 is FYEKMQ (reference sequence). CDR3 length: 16 amino acids. The chain's CDR3 is CASSPAGGTSQETQYF. As DNA, the CDR3 is TGTGCCAGCAGCCCCGCGGGCGGGACTAGCCAAGAGACCCAGTACTTC.

This clone occurred a few times. The genes are TRBV7-9 and TRBJ2-5; D gene ambiguous. V lost 4 bases to trimming and J lost 7 bases, with 7 bases between them. This CDR3 has 11 residues. Germline loops: CDR1 SEHNR, CDR2 FQNEAQ (reference sequence). DNA of the CDR3: TGTGCCAGCAGCTCCAGTCGGACCCAGTACTTC. It codes for CASSSSRTQYF.

This clone was counted a single time. J is TRBJ2-7 and V is TRBV29-1, with TRBD1 matching 7 bases. The CDR3 runs to 13 residues. CDR1 and CDR2 (germline): SQVTM, ANQGSEA. The V and J ends lost 3 bases and 2 bases, in that order; junction bases with no gene match: 4. DNA of the CDR3: TGCAGCGTTGACGGGCAGGGGGCCTACGAGCAGTACTTC. Amino acid sequence: CSVDGQGAYEQYF.

The rearrangement links TRBV29-1 to TRBJ1-2, with D tentatively TRBD1 (5 bases). CDR3 length: 12 residues. The germline CDR1 and CDR2 sequences are SQVTM and ANQGSEA. Trimming shortened V by 1 base and J by 8 bases, and 11 bases separated the two germline ends. CDR3 coding DNA: TGCAGCGTTGAAGGGGGGTTTGGCGGCTACACCTTC. Its protein is CSVEGGFGGYTF.

The chain carries TRBV5-4 and TRBJ2-1, with 8 bases identical to TRBD2. The ends lost 2 bases at V and 9 bases at J; junction bases unmatched: 10. Germline V gene data show CDR1 as SGHNT and CDR2 as YYREEE (reference sequence). The CDR3 extends over 15 amino acids. The CDR3 reads CASSFGSGTWPEQFF. The CDR3 coding sequence is TGTGCCAGCAGCTTTGGTAGCGGGACCTGGCCTGAGCAGTTCTTC.

V usage is TRBV19 and J usage is TRBJ2-7; tentatively, D is TRBD1 or TRBD2 (5 bases each). Germline CDR1 and CDR2: LNHDA and SQIVND (reference sequence). The V and J ends lost 5 bases and 4 bases respectively, with 18 bases between them. This CDR3 has 15 amino acids. The CDR3 reads CASSRDPSGPYEQYF. CDR3 sequence (DNA): TGTGCCAGTAGTCGAGACCCTTCGGGACCATACGAGCAGTACTTC.

V is TRBV6-5 and J is TRBJ2-1; D is undetermined. This CDR3 has 14 residues. Germline loops: CDR1 MNHEY, CDR2 SVGAGI. The V end lost 2 bases, the J end lost 10 bases, and 15 bases lay between the germline ends. Here the CDR3 DNA reads TGTGCCAGCAGTTACGGCTCCGAGACACACGAGCAGTTCTTC. It specifies CASSYGSETHEQFF.

Only a few counts were recorded for this clone. The chain has TRBV4-1 and TRBJ2-1, with 7 bases identical to TRBD2. This CDR3 comprises 16 residues. Germline assignment: CDR1 MGHRA and CDR2 YSYEKL. J lost 8 bases, V lost 3 bases, and 13 bases had no gene match. The CDR3 loop is CASSHPVAGSEDEQFF. The CDR3 nucleotides read TGCGCCAGCAGCCATCCTGTAGCGGGCTCTGAGGATGAGCAGTTCTTC.

In this sample, this clone turned up once. The chain uses TRBV29-1 and TRBJ1-2; 11 nucleotides line up with TRBD1. This CDR3 comprises 12 residues. Germline V CDR1 and CDR2: SQVTM, ANQGSEA. Trimming removed 6 bases from V and 4 bases from J; junction bases left unmatched: 1. This chain's CDR3 is CSVDRGLYGYTF. Here the CDR3 DNA reads TGCAGCGTGGACAGGGGGCTCTATGGCTACACCTTC.

The chain couples TRBV28 to TRBJ2-1; TRBD1 might be the D (6 bases). V was trimmed by 6 bases and J by 9 bases, leaving 18 bases between them. This CDR3 spans 14 amino acids. Germline V gene data show CDR1 as MDHEN and CDR2 as SYDVKM. The CDR3 reads CASSPGQWGGEQFF. The DNA for the CDR3 is TGTGCCAGCAGCCCCGGACAGTGGGGTGGTGAGCAGTTCTTC.

This clone was seen just once. The chain combines TRBV29-1 with TRBJ2-7; the D call may be TRBD1 or TRBD2 (5 bases each). The germline gives CDR1 SQVTM, CDR2 ANQGSEA. The CDR3 is 12 residues long. V lost 7 bases to trimming and J lost 0 bases, with 10 bases between them. The CDR3 DNA is TGCAGCGGGGGGTACCACTCCTACGAGCAGTACTTC. This codes for CSGGYHSYEQYF.

This chain links TRBV29-1 with TRBJ1-1; D ambiguous. Trimming took off 7 bases at V and 1 base at J, with 13 bases between the two ends. Germline values: CDR1 SQVTM, CDR2 ANQGSEA. The CDR3 has 13 residues. The DNA for the CDR3 is TGCAGCGCTGCAGATTGGGGGAACACTGAAGCTTTCTTT. Protein sequence: CSAADWGNTEAFF.